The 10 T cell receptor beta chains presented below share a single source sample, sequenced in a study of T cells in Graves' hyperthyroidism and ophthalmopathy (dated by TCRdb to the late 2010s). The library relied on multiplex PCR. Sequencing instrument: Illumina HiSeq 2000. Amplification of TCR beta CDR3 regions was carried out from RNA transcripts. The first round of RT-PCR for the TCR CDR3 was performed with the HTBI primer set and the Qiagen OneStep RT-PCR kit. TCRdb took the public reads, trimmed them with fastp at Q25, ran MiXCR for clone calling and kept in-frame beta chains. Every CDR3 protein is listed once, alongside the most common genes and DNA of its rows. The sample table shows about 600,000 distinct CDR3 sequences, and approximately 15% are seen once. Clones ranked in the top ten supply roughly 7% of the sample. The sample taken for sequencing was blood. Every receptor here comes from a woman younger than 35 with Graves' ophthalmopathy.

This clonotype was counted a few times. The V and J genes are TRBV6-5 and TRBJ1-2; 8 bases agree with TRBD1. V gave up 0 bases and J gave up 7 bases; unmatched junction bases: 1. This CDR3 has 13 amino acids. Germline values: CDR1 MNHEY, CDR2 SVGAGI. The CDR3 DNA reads TGTGCCAGCAGTTACTCGGGACAGGTTGGCTACACCTTC. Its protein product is CASSYSGQVGYTF.

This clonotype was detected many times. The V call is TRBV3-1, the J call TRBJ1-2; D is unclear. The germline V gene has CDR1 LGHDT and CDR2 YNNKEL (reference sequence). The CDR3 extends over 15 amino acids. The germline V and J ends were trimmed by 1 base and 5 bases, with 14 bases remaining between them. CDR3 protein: CASSQGGVRDYGYTF. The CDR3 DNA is TGTGCCAGCAGCCAAGGCGGGGTACGGGATTATGGCTACACCTTC.

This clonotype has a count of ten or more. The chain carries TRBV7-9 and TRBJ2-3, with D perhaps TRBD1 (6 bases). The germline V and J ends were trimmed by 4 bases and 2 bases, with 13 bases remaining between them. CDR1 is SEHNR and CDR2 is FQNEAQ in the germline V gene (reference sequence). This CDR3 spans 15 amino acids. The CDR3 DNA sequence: TGTGCCAGCAGCTCGCGACAGGCCATCACAGATACGCAGTATTTT. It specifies CASSSRQAITDTQYF.

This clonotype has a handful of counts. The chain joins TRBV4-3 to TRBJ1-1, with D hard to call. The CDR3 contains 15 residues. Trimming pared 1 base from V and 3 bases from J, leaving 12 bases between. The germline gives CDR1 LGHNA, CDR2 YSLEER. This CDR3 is CASSQGWTGYTEAFF. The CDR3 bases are TGCGCCAGCAGCCAAGGATGGACGGGATACACTGAAGCTTTCTTT.

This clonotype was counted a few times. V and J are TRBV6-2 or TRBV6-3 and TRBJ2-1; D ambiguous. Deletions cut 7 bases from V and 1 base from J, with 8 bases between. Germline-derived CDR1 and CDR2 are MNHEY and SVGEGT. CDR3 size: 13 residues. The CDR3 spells CASIGLSYNEQFF. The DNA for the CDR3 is TGTGCCAGCATTGGTCTGTCCTACAATGAGCAGTTCTTC.

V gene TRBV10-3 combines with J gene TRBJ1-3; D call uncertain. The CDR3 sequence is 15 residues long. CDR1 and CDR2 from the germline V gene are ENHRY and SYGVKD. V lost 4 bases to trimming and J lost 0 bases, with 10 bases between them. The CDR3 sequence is CAISVGAASGNTIYF. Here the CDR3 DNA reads TGTGCCATCAGTGTCGGCGCCGCCTCTGGAAACACCATATATTTT.

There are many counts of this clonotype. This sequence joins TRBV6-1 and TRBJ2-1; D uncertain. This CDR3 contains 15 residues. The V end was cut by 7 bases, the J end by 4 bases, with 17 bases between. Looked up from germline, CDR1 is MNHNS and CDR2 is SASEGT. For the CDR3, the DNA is TGTGCCAGCACCGGATTGGGTCCAATTTACAATGAGCAGTTCTTC. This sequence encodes CASTGLGPIYNEQFF.

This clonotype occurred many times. CDR3 region: CSARTPSYEQYF. DNA of the CDR3: TGCAGTGCCCGGACTCCCTCCTACGAGCAGTACTTC. The chain couples TRBV20-1 to TRBJ2-7; tentative D call: TRBD2 (5 bases). Germline loops: CDR1 DFQATT, CDR2 SNEGSKA (reference sequence). This CDR3 is built from 12 residues. V was clipped by 6 bases and J by 0 bases, with 9 bases between them.

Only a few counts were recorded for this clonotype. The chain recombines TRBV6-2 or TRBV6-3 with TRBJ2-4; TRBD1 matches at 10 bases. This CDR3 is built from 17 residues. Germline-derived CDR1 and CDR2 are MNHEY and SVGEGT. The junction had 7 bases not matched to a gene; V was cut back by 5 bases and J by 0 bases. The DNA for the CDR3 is TGTGCCAGCAGTACCTACGGACAGGGGGTAGCCAAAAACATTCAGTACTTC. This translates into CASSTYGQGVAKNIQYF.

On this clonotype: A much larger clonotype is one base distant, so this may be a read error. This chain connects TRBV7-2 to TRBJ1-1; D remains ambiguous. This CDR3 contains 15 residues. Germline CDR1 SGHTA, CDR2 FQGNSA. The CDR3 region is CASRDPAALNTEASF. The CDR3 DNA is TGTGCCAGCAGGGATCCCGCAGCCCTGAACACTGAAGCTTCCTTT.